The 24 T cell receptor beta chains reported below all come from one sample, sequenced in a study of persistence of HIV-infected CD4 T cells. Their antigens are not known. The immunoSEQ assay was version 4, run in survey mode. Libraries were prepared by immunoSEQ multiplex PCR; TCRdb keeps only in-frame clonotypes and omits some of them. This sample has about 27,000 clones; around 74% occur once, and the top ten carry approximately 1.7%. Overlapping HIV-1 Gag 15-mer peptides at 0.85 to 1 ug per peptide per mL were used. Sorting of responding CD4+ T cells relied on upregulated CD40 ligand together with CD69. Source: CD4+ T cells sorted from PBMCs after approximately 19-hour stimulation, taken from a patient who received antiretroviral therapy. These receptors were obtained from an adult man with HIV who was CMV-seropositive.

This chain joins TRBV11-1 and TRBJ2-7; the match to TRBD1 covers 7 bases. CDR3 length: 14 residues. CDR1 and CDR2 (germline): SGHAT, FQDESV (reference sequence). V gave up 5 bases and J gave up 0 bases; unmatched junction bases: 4. The DNA of the CDR3 is TGTGCCAGCAGCCCAAAGGGGGCCTCCTACGAGCAGTACTTC. As protein: CASSPKGASYEQYF. The full variable domain, its missing parts supplied by reference TRBV11-1 and TRBJ2-7, is EAEVAQSPRYKITEKSQAVAFWCDPISGHATLYWYRQILGQGPELLVQFQDESVVDDSQLPKDRFSAERLKGVDSTLKIQPAELGDSAMYLCASSPKGASYEQYFGPGTRLTVT.

The chain couples TRBV5-4 to TRBJ2-2; 11 positions match TRBD2. Trimming removed 0 bases from V and 4 bases from J; junction bases left unmatched: 2. The length of the CDR3 is 16 residues. Germline V gene lookup returns CDR1 SGHNT and CDR2 YYREEE (reference sequence). CDR3 sequence: CASSLGLAGPTGELFF. CDR3 nucleotide sequence: TGTGCCAGCAGCTTGGGACTAGCGGGACCCACCGGGGAGCTGTTTTTT.

This chain uses TRBV10-1 with TRBJ1-4; weak D call: TRBD1 (6 bases). Germline V gives CDR1 WNHNN, CDR2 SYGVQD (reference sequence). The V end was cut by 6 bases, the J end by 0 bases, with 11 bases between. This CDR3 contains 15 residues. CDR3 in amino acids: CASRGQPTTNEKLFF. The CDR3 DNA reads as TGCGCCAGCAGAGGACAGCCGACAACTAATGAAAAACTGTTTTTT.

The genes are TRBV10-3 and TRBJ2-1, with D possibly being TRBD1 (5 bases). The CDR3 runs 13 residues. V lost 6 bases and J 8 bases, leaving 14 bases between the germline ends. Germline V gene sequence: CDR1 ENHRY, CDR2 SYGVKD. The CDR3 DNA reads as TGTGCCATCAGCACAGGACGAGGCGATGAGCAGTTCTTC. It yields the protein CAISTGRGDEQFF.

The J gene is TRBJ2-1, the V gene TRBV7-3; TRBD1 agrees at 8 bases. The CDR3 sequence is 17 residues long. Germline V lookup: CDR1 SGHTA, CDR2 FQGTGA. J was trimmed by 4 bases and V by 1 base; bases with no gene match: 9. CDR3 in DNA: TGTGCCAGCAGCTTAAATCCGCAGGGGGCAGGATACAATGAGCAGTTCTTC. Protein sequence: CASSLNPQGAGYNEQFF.

This rearrangement joins TRBV3-1 (or the pseudogene TRBV3-2) to TRBJ2-4, with TRBD2 matching 14 bases. This CDR3 comprises 17 residues. After removal of 0 bases from V and 8 bases from J, the junction contained 6 bases not matched to a gene. Germline assignment: CDR1 LGHDT and CDR2 YNNKEL (reference sequence). The CDR3 DNA reads as TGTGCCAGCAGCCAAGATCGGACTAGCGGGGGGTCGTACATTCAGTACTTC. This encodes CASSQDRTSGGSYIQYF.

This chain uses TRBV6-5 with TRBJ1-2, with a weak D call TRBD1 (5 bases). CDR1 and CDR2 (germline): MNHEY, SVGAGI. This CDR3 has 13 amino acids. V was trimmed by 6 bases and J by 1 base, leaving 9 bases between them. In nucleotides, the CDR3 is TGTGCCAGCAGCCTGGGGGATAACTATGGCTACACCTTC. This sequence encodes CASSLGDNYGYTF.

The DNA of the CDR3 is TGTGCCAGTACCCGCAACTTGGGACAGGGATCCTACGAGCAGTACTTC. It translates to CASTRNLGQGSYEQYF. J is TRBJ2-7 and V is TRBV19, with 9 bases matching TRBD1. Losses at the gene ends were 7 bases for V and 1 base for J; bases not matched to a gene: 11. CDR1 is LNHDA and CDR2 is SQIVND in the germline V gene (reference sequence). The CDR3 loop spans 16 amino acids.

By proportion, this clone is medium-sized. One end of the junction fails to match germline, which may point to a read error. The chain couples TRBV15 to TRBJ1-6; 7 nucleotides align to TRBD1. The germline V gene encodes CDR1 LNHNV and CDR2 YYDKDF (reference sequence). The length of the CDR3 is 15 residues. The CDR3 loop reads CATSTRDSKDSPLHF. The CDR3 nucleotides are TGTGCCACTAGCACGAGGGACAGCAAAGATTCACCCCTCCACTTT.

This chain connects TRBV7-9 to TRBJ2-7, with D maybe TRBD2 (5 bases). The V gene lost 0 bases and the J gene lost 3 bases, with 9 bases spanning the gap. The CDR3 is made up of 14 amino acids. Germline V lookup: CDR1 SEHNR, CDR2 FQNEAQ (reference sequence). The CDR3 reads CASSLAFEGYEQYF. CDR3 sequence (DNA): TGTGCCAGCAGCTTAGCGTTTGAGGGCTACGAGCAGTACTTC.

The chain has TRBV3-1 (or the pseudogene TRBV3-2) and TRBJ2-3; the match to TRBD1 covers 10 bases. Trimming at V came to 6 bases and at J to 10 bases, leaving 7 bases not matched to a gene. The CDR3 covers 13 residues. Germline CDR1 LGHDT, CDR2 YNNKEL (reference sequence). CDR3 region: CASRGTGASAQYF. As DNA, the CDR3 is TGTGCCAGCAGGGGGACAGGGGCCTCGGCGCAGTATTTT.

The gene calls are TRBV7-2 and TRBJ1-2, with D perhaps TRBD1 (6 bases). V gave up 2 bases and J gave up 9 bases, with 19 bases separating them. This CDR3 contains 15 residues. Germline assignment: CDR1 SGHTA and CDR2 FQGNSA. This chain's CDR3 is CASSLQSSGAGSYTF. The DNA for the CDR3 is TGTGCCAGCAGCTTACAATCTTCAGGGGCTGGGAGCTACACCTTC.

CDR3 sequence: CASSFSGGYGKNIQYF. For the CDR3, the DNA is TGTGCCAGCAGCTTTAGCGGGGGGTATGGCAAAAACATTCAGTACTTC. The gene calls are TRBV3-1 (or the pseudogene TRBV3-2) and TRBJ2-4; TRBD2 matches 10 bases. Germline V gene sequence: CDR1 LGHDT, CDR2 YNNKEL (reference sequence). Trimming cost V 5 bases and J 3 bases; bases outside gene matches: 7. The CDR3 length is 16 residues.

The chain combines TRBV19 with TRBJ1-3; 7 bases map to TRBD1. With 5 bases clipped from V and 4 bases from J, the junction kept 11 bases outside the gene matches. Germline loops: CDR1 LNHDA, CDR2 SQIVND (reference sequence). This CDR3 has 16 amino acids. The CDR3 region has the DNA TGTGCCAGTAGTTTTCTCCAGGGGGGTTCCGGAAACACCATATATTTT. It codes for CASSFLQGGSGNTIYF.

This chain joins TRBV2 and TRBJ1-1; TRBD1 matches 8 bases. Trimming removed 6 bases from V and 3 bases from J; junction bases left unmatched: 3. The CDR3 covers 13 residues. Germline CDR1 SNHLY, CDR2 FYNNEI. The CDR3 reads CASRRQGYTEAFF. Written as DNA, the CDR3 is TGTGCCAGCAGACGACAGGGGTACACTGAAGCTTTCTTT.

The chain has TRBV14 and TRBJ2-3; D might be TRBD2 (6 bases). This CDR3 comprises 15 residues. V shed 4 bases and J shed 1 base, with 12 bases lying between them. The germline V gene has CDR1 SGHDN and CDR2 FVKESK. The CDR3 nucleotides read TGTGCCAGCAGCCTGGGGACTCTTCGCACAGATACGCAGTATTTT. It is translated as CASSLGTLRTDTQYF.

CDR3 residues: CASSGGGGRGEKLFF. The CDR3 nucleotides are TGTGCCAGCTCCGGTGGGGGCGGGCGGGGAGAAAAACTGTTTTTT. The V and J genes are TRBV2 and TRBJ1-4; a weak D match, TRBD1 (6 bases). CDR3 length equals 15 residues. V shed 8 bases and J shed 8 bases, with 21 bases lying between them. CDR1 and CDR2 (germline): SNHLY, FYNNEI.

The chain is built from TRBV6-1 and TRBJ2-1; TRBD1 matches 8 bases. Germline V gene lookup returns CDR1 MNHNS and CDR2 SASEGT. V lost 3 bases, J lost 10 bases, and 11 bases stayed unmatched. The CDR3 runs 15 residues. CDR3 coding DNA: TGTGCCAGCAGTGAGGGACAGGCCGCCGGGGTAGAGCAGTTCTTC. Translation: CASSEGQAAGVEQFF.

V is TRBV6-6 and J is TRBJ2-1; D is uncertain. This CDR3 is 14 amino acids long. V was shortened by 0 bases and J by 10 bases, with 13 bases between the two germline ends. CDR1 is MNHNY, CDR2 SVGAGI, per germline (reference sequence). CDR3 nucleotide sequence: TGTGCCAGCAGTTACTCGAGTGCAACAGTCGAGCAGTTCTTC. Protein: CASSYSSATVEQFF.

The V call is TRBV7-9, the J call TRBJ2-7; 7 bases agree with TRBD1. J gave up 5 bases and V 5 bases, and 9 bases lay outside the gene matches. From germline, CDR1 is SEHNR and CDR2 FQNEAQ (reference sequence). CDR3 length equals 14 residues. DNA of the CDR3: TGTGCCAGCAGCGGTTGGGACAGAGGCGACGAGCAGTACTTC. Translating it yields CASSGWDRGDEQYF. The full variable domain, in which reference TRBV7-9 and TRBJ2-7 provide the parts outside the CDR3, is DTGVSQNPRHKITKRGQNVTFRCDPISEHNRLYWYRQTLGQGPEFLTYFQNEAQLEKSRLLSDRFSAERPKGSFSTLEIQRTEQGDSAMYLCASSGWDRGDEQYFGPGTRLTVT.

The chain couples TRBV28 to TRBJ1-4, with TRBD1 identical over 7 bases. The CDR3 loop spans 14 amino acids. Per germline, CDR1 MDHEN and CDR2 SYDVKM. Trimming at V came to 7 bases and at J to 8 bases, leaving 10 bases not matched to a gene. CDR3 in amino acids: CASTKHQGGEKLFF. CDR3 in DNA: TGTGCCAGCACTAAGCACCAGGGGGGAGAAAAACTGTTTTTT.

This clone was observed a handful of times. The rearrangement joins TRBV6-5 to TRBJ1-5, with D possibly matching TRBD1 (5 bases). The CDR3 is 14 amino acids. Germline CDR1 is MNHEY and CDR2 is SVGAGI. Between the trimmed V and J ends, which lost 6 bases and 9 bases, there was a span of 18 bases. CDR3 amino acids: CASSPGDSSLPQHF. The CDR3 coding sequence is TGTGCCAGCAGCCCGGGAGACAGTTCATTGCCCCAGCATTTT.

This clone was counted only a few times. The rearrangement joins TRBV12-3 or TRBV12-4 to TRBJ2-7; D call uncertain. V dropped 6 bases and J dropped 3 bases, with 9 bases sitting between them. There are 12 residues in the CDR3. The CDR3: CASRSDVYEQYF. The CDR3 DNA follows: TGTGCCAGCAGGTCGGACGTCTACGAGCAGTACTTC.

This chain links TRBV27 with TRBJ2-3; 14 nucleotides align to TRBD2. The CDR3 extends over 17 amino acids. Germline lookup yields CDR1 MNHEY and CDR2 SMNVEV (reference sequence). Trimming at V came to 4 bases and at J to 3 bases, leaving 6 bases not matched to a gene. The CDR3 bases are TGTGCCAGCAGTTATGGGGGGACTAGCGGGAGTACAGATACGCAGTATTTT. This gives the protein CASSYGGTSGSTDTQYF.